A selection of T cell receptor beta chains follows, all from one sample in a study of blood T cell repertoires in COVID-19. TCRdb's copy holds only in-frame clones and misses some; the assay was immunoSEQ multiplex PCR. Of a few hundred thousand clones detected, about 86% appear once; the ten largest clones hold about 2.1%. The sequenced sample was peripheral blood. These TCRs come from a man aged 30 to 39 with active or convalescent COVID-19. The CDR3 runs from the conserved cysteine through the conserved F or W. The D gene is left open where the match is weak. Size tells how often a clone was seen (once, few, many) or the class of an expanded clone, and some rows leave it out.

v_call,d_call,clone_size,cdr3_length,j_call,cdr3_aa,cdr3_nt
TRBV27,TRBD2,NA,16,TRBJ2-3,CASGLAGGPSTDTQYF,TGTGCCAGCGGACTAGCGGGGGGGCCTAGCACAGATACGCAGTATTTT
TRBV5-4,TRBD2,NA,15,TRBJ2-3,CASKPGGGGTDTQYF,TGTGCCAGCAAGCCTGGCGGGGGGGGGACAGATACGCAGTATTTT
TRBV29-1,TRBD1,NA,13,TRBJ1-2,CSVGDRGDYGYTF,TGCAGCGTTGGGGACAGGGGGGACTATGGCTACACCTTC
TRBV10-3,NA,NA,12,TRBJ2-2,CAIFRDTGELFF,TGTGCCATCTTCAGGGACACCGGGGAGCTGTTTTTT
TRBV12-3/TRBV12-4,NA,NA,13,TRBJ1-1,CASTTEVDTEAFF,TGTGCCAGCACCACCGAGGTCGATACTGAAGCTTTCTTT
TRBV5-8,TRBD1,NA,15,TRBJ2-5,CARSPGQGTQETQYF,TGTGCCCGCTCACCGGGACAGGGAACACAAGAGACCCAGTACTTC
TRBV5-1,NA,NA,14,TRBJ2-5,CASSLAQREETQYF,TGCGCCAGCAGCTTGGCTCAGAGGGAGGAGACCCAGTACTTC
TRBV5-1,NA,NA,16,TRBJ2-3,CASSFSQGIDTDTQYF,TGCGCCAGCAGCTTTAGCCAGGGGATTGACACAGATACGCAGTATTTT
TRBV11-1,NA,once,11,TRBJ2-1,CASIENNEQFF,TGTGCCAGCATCGAGAACAATGAGCAGTTCTTC
TRBV12-3/TRBV12-4,NA,NA,12,TRBJ2-7,CASSHSVSEQYF,TGTGCCAGCAGTCATAGCGTCTCCGAGCAGTACTTC
TRBV19,NA,NA,16,TRBJ1-6,CASSHGTVNNNSPLHF,TGTGCCAGTAGTCACGGGACTGTTAACAATAATTCACCCCTCCACTTT
TRBV6-5,NA,NA,13,TRBJ1-6,CASSRQYNSPLHF,TGTGCCAGCAGCAGACAGTATAATTCACCCCTCCACTTT
TRBV7-9,TRBD2,NA,18,TRBJ2-3,CASSPGPGLAGPTDTQYF,TGTGCCAGCAGCCCAGGTCCTGGACTAGCGGGGCCCACAGATACGCAGTATTTT
TRBV18,NA,NA,16,TRBJ2-2,CASSSAGPANTGELFF,TGTGCCAGCTCATCCGCTGGGCCAGCGAACACCGGGGAGCTGTTTTTT
TRBV11-2,NA,NA,16,TRBJ2-6,CASSFAGHSGANVLTF,TGTGCCAGCAGCTTTGCAGGCCACTCTGGGGCCAACGTCCTGACTTTC
TRBV30,TRBD1,NA,14,TRBJ1-1,CAWSRGADNTEAFF,TGTGCCTGGAGCAGGGGGGCAGACAACACTGAAGCTTTCTTT
TRBV5-1,NA,NA,16,TRBJ2-3,CASSPRRDSTTDTQYF,TGCGCCAGCAGCCCCCGGAGGGACAGCACAACAGATACGCAGTATTTT
TRBV15,TRBD1,few,13,TRBJ1-2,CATSIGQGDGYTF,TGTGCCACCAGCATTGGACAGGGGGACGGCTACACCTTC